These T cell receptor beta chains were read from a single sample in a study of T cell responses to AZD1222 COVID-19 vaccine. Assay: immunoSEQ multiplex PCR; the TCRdb copy retains only in-frame clones and omits some. The table lists more than 100,000 clones, just over 85% of them singletons. Sequenced here: peripheral blood, sampled on day 0 of AZD1222 vaccination. The receptors come from an adult in good health. The CDR3 runs from the conserved cysteine through the conserved F or W. A D gene is named only where the DNA matches it firmly. Clone size, where shown, is once, few, many, or a class for clones that have expanded.

v_call,j_call,d_call,clone_size,cdr3_nt,cdr3_aa
TRBV2,TRBJ1-6,TRBD1,-,TGTGCCAGCAGTGATGACCAGGGGGCAGGGTCACCCCTCCACTTT,CASSDDQGAGSPLHF
TRBV28,TRBJ1-2,TRBD1,-,TGTAGAGGGGGCAACAACTATGGCTACACCTTC,CRGGNNYGYTF
TRBV5-8,TRBJ1-4,-,-,TGTGCCAGCAGCTTGCCTTGGGGTGAAAAACTGTTTTTT,CASSLPWGEKLFF
TRBV6-5,TRBJ2-7,-,-,TGTGCCAGCAGTTACTCGTCTCGGGGGCCCTCCTACGAGCAGTACTTC,CASSYSSRGPSYEQYF
TRBV14,TRBJ2-3,-,few,TGTGCCAGCAGCCAAGGACGGACAGATACGCAGTATTTT,CASSQGRTDTQYF
TRBV19,TRBJ2-2,TRBD1,once,TGTGCCAGTAGCCGCCGACAGGGCACCGGGGAGCTGTTTTTT,CASSRRQGTGELFF
TRBV5-1,TRBJ1-1,-,-,TGCGCCAGCAGCAGCCAGGGGTCCAACACTGAAGCTTTCTTT,CASSSQGSNTEAFF
TRBV27,TRBJ2-3,TRBD2,-,TGTGCCAGCAGGGAACTAGCGGGGGGGCCGACAGATACGCAGTATTTT,CASRELAGGPTDTQYF
TRBV11-1,TRBJ1-1,-,-,TGTGCCAGCAGCCCCCGTCGTCTGAACACTGAAGCTTTCTTT,CASSPRRLNTEAFF
TRBV29-1,TRBJ2-4,-,-,TGCAGCGTTGTTCTGGGTAGAGACATTCAGTACTTC,CSVVLGRDIQYF
TRBV10-3,TRBJ1-4,-,once,TGTGCCATCAGTGTGCGGGGGAATGAAAAACTGTTTTTT,CAISVRGNEKLFF
TRBV9,TRBJ1-2,TRBD1,-,TGTGCCAGCAGCGGGACAGGGGGCTTTGGCTACACCTTC,CASSGTGGFGYTF
TRBV7-8,TRBJ1-2,-,-,TGTGCCAGCAGCCCTCTCAGTTCGGCCGGATTCAACTATGGCTACACCTTC,CASSPLSSAGFNYGYTF
TRBV5-4,TRBJ1-4,-,-,TGTGCCAGCAGCAAAACCGGGACGGAGGTGGAAAAACTGTTTTTT,CASSKTGTEVEKLFF
TRBV28,TRBJ1-1,-,-,TGTGCCAGCAGGCTCTACAGGGACACTGAAGCTTTCTTT,CASRLYRDTEAFF
TRBV29-1,TRBJ2-7,TRBD1,-,TGCAGCGTTGAACGGACAGGGGGCTGGGAGCAGTACTTC,CSVERTGGWEQYF
TRBV19,TRBJ2-7,TRBD1,once,TGTGCCAGTAGTGAGGACAGGGGGAAGACCTACGAGCAGTACTTC,CASSEDRGKTYEQYF
TRBV30,TRBJ1-6,-,-,TGTGCCTGGAGTGCCCCTATGGGTTACTCAAATAATTCACCCCTCCACTTT,CAWSAPMGYSNNSPLHF
TRBV30,TRBJ1-2,-,-,TGTGCCTGGATGTGGCCAGGGATGGTCGTCTATGGCTACACCTTC,CAWMWPGMVVYGYTF
TRBV30,TRBJ2-7,-,-,TGTGCCTGGAGCGTCACGGACATAGTATTATCCTACGAGCAGTACTTC,CAWSVTDIVLSYEQYF
TRBV27,TRBJ1-1,-,-,TGTGCCAGCAGTTCCGGAGGGGCGAGGATCAACACTGAAGCTTTCTTT,CASSSGGARINTEAFF
TRBV28,TRBJ1-4,-,few,TGTGCCAGCAGTTTTGGCCGGGACGTAACTCGTGGTGAAAAACTGTTTTTT,CASSFGRDVTRGEKLFF
TRBV7-9,TRBJ1-1,-,-,TGTGCCAGCAGCCAACCGGGATCCCTAAGGGCTTTCTTT,CASSQPGSLRAFF
TRBV3-1/TRBV3-2,TRBJ2-7,-,-,TGTGCCAGCAGCTTATCCGTGGGAGAGCAGTACTTC,CASSLSVGEQYF
TRBV5-6,TRBJ1-3,TRBD1,-,TGTGCCACCTACTACAGGGGATCTGGAAACACCATATATTTT,CATYYRGSGNTIYF
TRBV18,TRBJ2-7,TRBD2,-,TGTGCCAGCTCACCGCAGATAGCGGGAAGATTGGGTTACGAGCAGTACTTC,CASSPQIAGRLGYEQYF
TRBV5-4,TRBJ1-4,-,-,TGTGCCAGCAGCTTTCGGGACGCCGGAGAAAAACTGTTTTTT,CASSFRDAGEKLFF
TRBV19,TRBJ1-5,-,once,TGTGCCACCACCCCGGGGGAGGCGCCGGGCAATCAGCCCCAGCATTTT,CATTPGEAPGNQPQHF
TRBV6-1,TRBJ1-6,-,few,TGTGCCAGCAGTGAAGAGGGGAATTCACCCCTCCACTTT,CASSEEGNSPLHF
TRBV29-1,TRBJ2-3,TRBD2,once,TGCAGCGCTCCCCTTGCGGGGGGGTCAGATACGCAGTATTTT,CSAPLAGGSDTQYF
TRBV6-5,TRBJ2-5,-,-,TGTGCCAGCAGTTATGGAGCGAGTCAAGAGACCCAGTACTTC,CASSYGASQETQYF
TRBV19,TRBJ1-2,-,-,TGTGCCAGTAGTATAGATCAAGGGAAGGGCTACACCTTC,CASSIDQGKGYTF
TRBV19,TRBJ2-7,TRBD2,-,TGTGCCAGTAAGTCTAGGGGAGGGCCCTCCTACGAGCAGTACTTC,CASKSRGGPSYEQYF
TRBV27,TRBJ1-1,-,once,TGTGCCAGCAGTCCCGAGGGGGGAGTGACTGAAGCTTTCTTT,CASSPEGGVTEAFF
TRBV3-1/TRBV3-2,TRBJ2-5,TRBD2,-,TGTGCCAGCAGCCAACGGGGGGGGAAGACCCAGTACTTC,CASSQRGGKTQYF
TRBV6-2/TRBV6-3,TRBJ1-5,TRBD1,-,TGTGCCAGCAGTCGGACAGGGGTTAGCAATCAGCCCCAGCATTTT,CASSRTGVSNQPQHF
TRBV5-1,TRBJ2-5,TRBD2,-,TGCGCCAGCAGTCGGACTAGCGGAGAGACCCAGTACTTC,CASSRTSGETQYF
TRBV6-5,TRBJ1-5,TRBD1,-,TGTGCCAGCAGTTCAGGGGGAAGCAATCAGCCCCAGCATTTT,CASSSGGSNQPQHF
TRBV6-5,TRBJ2-7,TRBD1,once,TGTGCCAGCAGTTACTCGGGGACAGGATCCTACGAGCAGTACTTC,CASSYSGTGSYEQYF
TRBV27,TRBJ1-1,-,-,TGTGCCAGCAGTTTGAGGATGAACACTGAAGCTTTCTTT,CASSLRMNTEAFF
TRBV6-6,TRBJ1-1,-,few,TGTGCCAGCACCGACGGAAAGGTTATGAACACTGAAGCTTTCTTT,CASTDGKVMNTEAFF
TRBV7-8,TRBJ1-1,-,-,TGTGCCAGCAGCCGGTATCTGGACAGGAACACTGAAGCTTTCTTT,CASSRYLDRNTEAFF
TRBV28,TRBJ2-7,-,few,TGTGCCAGTCTCGGTCGGCCGCCGTCCTACGAGCAGTACTTC,CASLGRPPSYEQYF
TRBV27,TRBJ2-3,-,-,TGTGCCAGCAGTTTATCTTATACAGGCACAGATACGCAGTATTTT,CASSLSYTGTDTQYF
TRBV21-1,TRBJ1-5,-,-,TGTGCCAGCAGCGCTGGGAGCAATCAGCCCCAGCATTTT,CASSAGSNQPQHF
TRBV5-1,TRBJ2-1,TRBD2,-,TGCGCCAGCAGCTCCTCGGGACTAGCGTCCTACAATGAGCAGTTCTTC,CASSSSGLASYNEQFF
TRBV5-5,TRBJ2-3,-,-,TGTGCCAGCAGCTTGGGACAGCCGACCACAGATACGCAGTATTTT,CASSLGQPTTDTQYF
TRBV7-9,TRBJ1-6,-,-,TGTGCCAGCAGTCCAGGGAGGGCCTATAATTCACCCCTCCACTTT,CASSPGRAYNSPLHF
TRBV7-2,TRBJ2-2,TRBD1,few,TGTGCCAGCAGACCCGGGACAGGGAACACCGGGGAGCTGTTTTTT,CASRPGTGNTGELFF
TRBV7-7,TRBJ2-3,TRBD1,-,TGTGCTAGCAGCTTAAGGGGGCAGGGGGCAGATACGCAGTATTTT,CASSLRGQGADTQYF
TRBV5-1,TRBJ2-3,-,-,TGCGCCAGCAGCCCCATGGCCGCAGATACGCAGTATTTT,CASSPMAADTQYF
TRBV18,TRBJ1-6,-,-,TGTGCCAGCTCACCGATGGCGTGGGATAATTCACCCCTCCACTTT,CASSPMAWDNSPLHF
TRBV5-4,TRBJ2-5,-,-,TGTGCCAGCAGTCCCCTGCCGACAAACCAAGAGACCCAGTACTTC,CASSPLPTNQETQYF
TRBV28,TRBJ1-2,-,once,TGTGCCAGCAGTTCCCTCCGAGGGGGGATCAACTATGGCTACACCTTC,CASSSLRGGINYGYTF